This T cell receptor (beta chain) was observed in a study of identical twins' blood T cells (dated by TCRdb to between 2011 and 2013). At the level of the whole study: Some 51 million Illumina reads were obtained across around 12 libraries, comprising six alpha-chain and six beta-chain libraries. To assess how genetics influences repertoire formation, the study used next-generation sequencing to compare the TCR alpha and beta chain repertoires of three pairs of monozygous twins.

Overall results and qualifications from the work: V gene usage was reported to be markedly more similar within twin pairs than between unrelated donors, even among non-selected out-of-frame TCRbeta clonotypes. Environmental influences could not be excluded as an explanation for twin similarity, since twins were reared together. The number of CDR3 clonotypes shared between two donors was mainly determined by the product of the cloneset sizes of the two donors, and no clear deviation from this trend was shown by twins. Validation by independent studies was stated to be required for the proposed role of the TCRalpha J segment in MHC recognition during thymic selection. Looking at the most abundant TCRbeta clonotypes, every donor had more CDR3 sequences in common with her twin than with unrelated donors.

The library was built by means of 5' RACE. Sequencing instrument: Illumina Genome Analyzer IIx. The RNA-based TCR cDNA libraries were made using a previously described protocol that was modified in several ways. To prevent cross-contamination, sample-specific barcodes were introduced on both ends of each TCR cDNA library during cDNA synthesis and amplification. Per the original workflow: Between about 85,000 and nearly 550,000 clonotypes were identified per individual, with about 2.2 to 3.6 million CDR3-containing reads per library. After reads with improper barcode index combinations were thrown out, a cloneset for each library was built using the MiTCR software. During the assembly of CDR3 clonotypes by MiTCR, low-quality reads were filtered or rescued and PCR and sequencing errors were corrected. Artificial out-of-frame clonotypes were removed by being mapped to in-frame sequences, with one indel in the CDR3 allowed. Similarity of V and J gene usage between donors was measured as Jensen-Shannon divergence divided by mean entropy. The public reads were reanalyzed by TCRdb: fastp trimming at Q25, MiXCR alignment, in-frame beta chains only. CDR3 protein duplicates are merged, each entry listing the most common genes and DNA. These V and J calls are TCRdb output, not the study's own analysis. Present in this sample are a few hundred thousand distinct CDR3 sequences, 28% of which were seen just once. About 6% of the sample is held by the ten biggest clonotypes.

Inclusive of the bounding cysteine and phenylalanine, the CDR3 is 13 residues long. Left in the record is the CDR3 DNA by itself, 39 bases read in frame from the first base. From the germline V gene (reference sequence), CDR1 is DFQATT and CDR2 is SNEGSKA. As regards this clonotype: Its specific antigen is unknown. At one end, the junction sequence differs from germline, possibly due to a read error.

Donors were six healthy women forming three monozygous twin pairs. All three twin pairs had been reared together, and it was thought likely that the same infectious agents and vaccines had been met by these twin pairs. TCR cDNA libraries were prepared from RNA that had been isolated from peripheral blood mononuclear cells. The chain was built from TRBV20-1 and TRBJ1-5, with no D gene named confidently. The clonotype comes from a woman aged 18-50 years in good health. Material for sequencing was PBMCs. CDR3 region: CSASLNSNHPQHF. In nucleotides, the sequence is TGCAGTGCTAGTCTAAATAGCAATCATCCCCAGCATTTT.